Below, 18 T cell receptor beta chains from the same sample are listed, as sequenced in a study of cytomegalovirus exposure and HLA in healthy donors. A multiplex PCR was run with 60 Vbeta primers and 13 Jbeta primers. Sequencing was performed with immunoSEQ multiplex PCR; in TCRdb, only in-frame clones are kept and a portion is missing. The table lists 250,000 to 350,000 clones, around two thirds of them singletons. Sequencing was done on a sample of PBMCs. Receptor source: a female donor in good health and CMV-seronegative.

The chain carries TRBV27 and TRBJ2-2; tentatively, D is TRBD2 (6 bases). Trimming stripped 1 base from V and 3 bases from J, with 12 bases between. CDR3 length: 16 amino acids. Germline assignment: CDR1 MNHEY and CDR2 SMNVEV (reference sequence). CDR3 DNA sequence: TGTGCCAGCAGTTTATATTCCGGGAGAGACACCGGGGAGCTGTTTTTT. Amino acid sequence: CASSLYSGRDTGELFF.

CDR3: CASSLGGGTSGEQFF. In DNA, the CDR3 is TGTGCCAGCAGCTTAGGCGGGGGAACTTCTGGAGAGCAGTTCTTC. This chain uses TRBV11-3 with TRBJ2-1; 7 bases are shared with TRBD2. V shed 1 base, J shed 10 bases, and the junction held 10 bases outside the gene matches. Germline values: CDR1 SGHNT, CDR2 YENEEA. The CDR3 sequence is 15 residues long. Full variable domain (missing parts from reference TRBV11-3 and TRBJ2-1): EAGVVQSPRYKIIEKKQPVAFWCNPISGHNTLYWYLQNLGQGPELLIRYENEEAVDDSQLPKDRFSAERLKGVDSTLKIQPAELGDSAVYLCASSLGGGTSGEQFFGPGTRLTVL.

Here the CDR3 reads CASSLDLAGDADTQYF. DNA for the CDR3: TGCGCCAGCAGCTTGGATTTGGCAGGGGATGCAGATACGCAGTATTTT. The chain is built from TRBV5-1 and TRBJ2-3; D possibly corresponds to TRBD1 (6 bases). The CDR3 loop spans 16 amino acids. Trimming cost V 0 bases and J 4 bases, with 15 bases left between them. The germline gives CDR1 SGHRS, CDR2 YFSETQ.

J is TRBJ1-2 and V is TRBV5-6; 9 nucleotides agree with TRBD1. The CDR3 sequence is 13 residues long. V lost 4 bases, J lost 4 bases, and 2 bases stayed unmatched. Per the germline V gene, CDR1 is SGHDT and CDR2 is YYEEEE. CDR3 amino acids: CASSAGQGYGYTF. The CDR3 DNA sequence: TGTGCCAGCAGCGCGGGACAGGGCTATGGCTACACCTTC.

The V gene is TRBV30, the J gene TRBJ2-5; possible D gene TRBD1, 5 bases. CDR1 is GTSNPN and CDR2 is SVGIG in the germline V gene (reference sequence). Trimming left V 4 bases short and J 1 base short, with 10 bases between. The CDR3 contains 13 residues. The CDR3 sequence is CAWTPGRQETQYF. The CDR3 DNA reads as TGTGCCTGGACCCCAGGGCGCCAAGAGACCCAGTACTTC.

The chain links TRBV19 to TRBJ1-5, with no clear D. The CDR3 length is 16 residues. Germline V lookup: CDR1 LNHDA, CDR2 SQIVND (reference sequence). Trimming took 1 base from V and 0 from J, leaving 10 bases between them. In DNA form, the CDR3 reads TGTGCCAGTAGTATAGGGAGGGATTATAGCAATCAGCCCCAGCATTTT. Its translation is CASSIGRDYSNQPQHF.

The chain employs TRBV5-8 and TRBJ2-1; TRBD2 aligns across 9 bases. V shed 3 bases and J 6 bases; nucleotides not matched to a gene: 10. The germline V gene has CDR1 SGHTS and CDR2 YDEGEE. The CDR3 is 16 residues long. The CDR3 loop is CASSSLAGRMANEQFF. The CDR3 region has the DNA TGTGCCAGCAGCTCCCTAGCGGGACGCATGGCCAATGAGCAGTTCTTC.

The chain employs TRBV7-6 and TRBJ2-7; D perhaps matches TRBD1 (7 bases). The CDR3 length is 15 residues. In germline, CDR1 is SGHVS, CDR2 FNYEAQ. The germline V and J ends were trimmed by 1 base and 7 bases, with 17 bases remaining between them. CDR3 nucleotide sequence: TGTGCCAGCAGCTTAGGGCATACAGGGGCGGGGGAGCAGTACTTC. The encoded protein is CASSLGHTGAGEQYF.

This clone was seen a handful of times. This rearrangement joins TRBV11-2 to TRBJ2-5, with 9 bases fitting TRBD2. V trimming: 6 bases; J trimming: 5 bases; junction bases outside the gene matches: 7. Germline CDR1 is SGHAT and CDR2 is FQNNGV. The CDR3 has 14 amino acids. This CDR3 is CASRIAGEVETQYF. For the CDR3, the DNA is TGTGCCAGCAGAATAGCGGGAGAAGTTGAGACCCAGTACTTC.

J is TRBJ2-2 and V is TRBV5-4; D not certain. This CDR3 has 12 amino acids. V dropped 3 bases and J dropped 4 bases, with 4 bases sitting between them. Germline CDR1 is SGHNT and CDR2 is YYREEE (reference sequence). CDR3 nucleotides: TGTGCCAGCAGCTGGGCCACCGGGGAGCTGTTTTTT. Amino acid sequence: CASSWATGELFF.

This rearrangement joins TRBV7-9 to TRBJ2-1; tentative D call: TRBD2 (5 bases). Trimming removed 2 bases from V and 0 bases from J, with 8 bases in between. Looked up from germline, CDR1 is SEHNR and CDR2 is FQNEAQ (reference sequence). This CDR3 is built from 15 residues. CDR3 nucleotides: TGTGCCAGCAGCTTATCGGGATCCTCCTACAATGAGCAGTTCTTC. Encoded protein: CASSLSGSSYNEQFF.

The rearrangement uses TRBV4-2 and TRBJ1-2; 7 nucleotides line up with TRBD1. CDR3 length: 14 amino acids. V shed 3 bases and J 8 bases; nucleotides not matched to a gene: 9. Germline V gene lookup returns CDR1 LGHNA and CDR2 YNFKEQ. The CDR3 protein is CASSQDDRDPGYTF. Here the CDR3 DNA reads TGTGCCAGCAGCCAGGATGACAGGGACCCCGGCTACACCTTC.

The chain couples TRBV29-1 to TRBJ2-7; D is uncertain. Trimming left V 1 base short and J 3 bases short, with 4 bases between. The CDR3 loop spans 11 amino acids. The germline V gene encodes CDR1 SQVTM and CDR2 ANQGSEA. The DNA for the CDR3 is TGCAGCGTTGAAGTCAGCTACGAGCAGTACTTC. Its translation: CSVEVSYEQYF.

The gene calls are TRBV5-6 and TRBJ2-2, with D perhaps matching TRBD1 (6 bases). Trimming left V 1 base short and J 4 bases short, with 8 bases between. CDR1 is SGHDT, CDR2 YYEEEE, per germline. The CDR3 runs to 14 residues. CDR3 in DNA: TGTGCCAGCAGCTTGACAGGGTCCACCGGGGAGCTGTTTTTT. Its translation: CASSLTGSTGELFF. The full variable domain, rest sourced from reference TRBV5-6 and TRBJ2-2, is DAGVTQSPTHLIKTRGQQVTLRCSPKSGHDTVSWYQQALGQGPQFIFQYYEEEERQRGNFPDRFSGHQFPNYSSELNVNALLLGDSALYLCASSLTGSTGELFFGEGSRLTVL.

V is TRBV7-9 and J is TRBJ2-7, with no clear D. V lost 5 bases, J lost 2 bases, and 13 bases lay in between. The germline V gene encodes CDR1 SEHNR and CDR2 FQNEAQ (reference sequence). The CDR3 is made up of 14 amino acids. The CDR3 sequence is CASSPRSVAYEQYF. For the CDR3, the DNA is TGTGCCAGCAGCCCCCGTTCTGTCGCCTACGAGCAGTACTTC.

The V and J genes are TRBV28 and TRBJ1-1; TRBD1 might be the D (6 bases). The CDR3 contains 14 residues. Germline values: CDR1 MDHEN, CDR2 SYDVKM. V lost 5 bases and J lost 1, with 11 bases in between. CDR3 protein: CASSPGTPNTEAFF. The CDR3 DNA reads TGTGCCAGCAGTCCCGGGACACCGAACACTGAAGCTTTCTTT. The complete variable domain, with remaining parts taken from reference TRBV28 and TRBJ1-1, reads DVKVTQSSRYLVKRTGEKVFLECVQDMDHENMFWYRQDPGLGLRLIYFSYDVKMKEKGDIPEGYSVSREKKERFSLILESASTNQTSMYLCASSPGTPNTEAFFGQGTRLTVV.

The CDR3: CASSEAGDSPVSEQFF. Written as DNA, the CDR3 is TGTGCCAGCAGTGAAGCGGGGGACTCCCCCGTTAGTGAGCAGTTCTTC. V is TRBV6-1 and J is TRBJ2-1, with a weak D call TRBD2 (6 bases). This CDR3 comprises 16 residues. Germline lookup yields CDR1 MNHNS and CDR2 SASEGT. The V end was cut by 0 bases, the J end by 9 bases, with 18 bases between.

The V and J genes are TRBV18 and TRBJ1-5, with D perhaps matching TRBD1 (6 bases). The CDR3 length is 12 residues. Trimming cost V 8 bases and J 4 bases, with 9 bases left between them. CDR1 is KGHSH, CDR2 LQKENI, per germline. The CDR3 nucleotides read TGTGCCAGCCGGACAGAAAATCAGCCCCAGCATTTT. It specifies CASRTENQPQHF. The full variable domain, its missing parts supplied by reference TRBV18 and TRBJ1-5, is NAGVMQNPRHLVRRRGQEARLRCSPMKGHSHVYWYRQLPEEGLKFMVYLQKENIIDESGMPKERFSAEFPKEGPSILRIQQVVRGDSAAYFCASRTENQPQHFGDGTRLSIL.